The 21 T cell receptor beta chains below were found in one sample sequenced in a study of blood T cell repertoires in COVID-19. Method: immunoSEQ multiplex PCR; TCRdb's copy keeps in-frame clones and lacks some. The top ten clones hold 0.75% to 0.9% of a sample with about 200,000 clones, roughly nine tenths of them seen once. The sequenced sample consisted of peripheral blood. The receptors were gathered from a woman in her 70s with acute or convalescent COVID-19.

This sequence joins TRBV7-3 and TRBJ2-6, with 7 bases that match TRBD1. The CDR3 runs to 16 residues. Germline CDR1 and CDR2: SGHTA and FQGTGA. The J segment lost 2 bases and the V segment lost 4 bases, leaving 5 bases of the junction unmatched. In DNA, the CDR3 is TGTGCCAGCAGCTCCCAAGGGGGCGCTGGGGCCAACGTCCTGACTTTC. Its protein is CASSSQGGAGANVLTF.

A note on this clone: A much larger clone differs from this one at a single base, so this may be a read error. The V and J genes are TRBV13 and TRBJ2-3; the match to TRBD1 covers 9 bases. The germline V gene encodes CDR1 PRHDT and CDR2 FYEKMQ (reference sequence). The V gene end was trimmed by 3 bases and the J gene end by 4 bases; junction bases not matched to a gene: 2. The CDR3 length is 14 residues. CDR3 protein: CASSLGQGPDTQYF. The CDR3 DNA reads as TGTGCCAGCAGCTTGGGACAGGGACCAGATACGCAGTATTTT.

The rearrangement links TRBV7-6 to TRBJ2-7; TRBD1 aligns across 10 bases. The J segment lost 0 bases and the V segment lost 5 bases, leaving 7 bases of the junction unmatched. The CDR3 loop spans 16 amino acids. Per germline, CDR1 SGHVS and CDR2 FNYEAQ. The chain's CDR3 is CASSGTGTGVSYEQYF. CDR3 sequence (DNA): TGTGCCAGCAGCGGTACCGGGACAGGGGTCTCCTACGAGCAGTACTTC.

In this sample, this clone turned up a few times. The chain uses TRBV2 and TRBJ2-1; D possibly corresponds to TRBD1 (7 bases). V shed 4 bases and J shed 1 base, with 17 bases lying between them. CDR1 SNHLY and CDR2 FYNNEI come from the germline V gene. This CDR3 spans 17 amino acids. For the CDR3, the DNA is TGTGCCAGCAGTGTTTCAAGACAGGGAGGTTCCTACAATGAGCAGTTCTTC. This codes for CASSVSRQGGSYNEQFF.

V usage is TRBV29-1 and J usage is TRBJ1-5, with a tentative D call TRBD1 (5 bases). The CDR3 has 13 amino acids. Germline values: CDR1 SQVTM, CDR2 ANQGSEA. V was shortened by 7 bases and J by 9 bases, with 19 bases between the two germline ends. CDR3 sequence reads: CSASGLPDGPQHF. In DNA, the CDR3 is TGCAGCGCTTCGGGACTCCCGGACGGGCCCCAGCATTTT.

J is TRBJ2-5 and V is TRBV29-1, with 9 bases identical to TRBD1. Germline CDR1 and CDR2: SQVTM and ANQGSEA. This CDR3 has 12 amino acids. Trimming took 5 bases from V and 5 from J; bases not matched to a gene: 3. This chain's CDR3 is CSVRQGDETQYF. Written as DNA, the CDR3 is TGCAGCGTTAGACAGGGGGACGAGACCCAGTACTTC.

V and J are TRBV28 and TRBJ1-2; D is unresolved. Trimming removed 6 bases at V and 4 bases at J, with 9 bases between. The germline CDR1 and CDR2 sequences are MDHEN and SYDVKM. The CDR3 runs to 12 residues. CDR3 protein: CASSLTIYGYTF. The CDR3 coding sequence is TGTGCCAGCAGCCTCACAATCTATGGCTACACCTTC.

This clone was recorded once. Relative to the germline gene, one junction end is altered; a read error may explain this. The chain recombines TRBV18 with TRBJ2-6; 8 bases are shared with TRBD1. Germline V gene lookup returns CDR1 KGHSH and CDR2 LQKENI. The CDR3 sequence is 20 residues long. This CDR3 reads CASSPFSPTGAFSGANVLTF. CDR3 nucleotide sequence: TGTGCCAGCTCACCCTTTAGTCCGACAGGGGCCTTCTCTGGTGCCAACGTCCTGACTTTC.

The chain has TRBV9 and TRBJ2-1, with TRBD2 matching 11 bases. V trimming: 0 bases; J trimming: 7 bases; junction bases outside the gene matches: 6. The CDR3 runs 16 residues. The germline V gene encodes CDR1 SGDLS and CDR2 YYNGEE. As DNA, the CDR3 is TGTGCCAGCAGCGTAGGATCACTAGCGGGGGCGAATGAGCAGTTCTTC. It encodes CASSVGSLAGANEQFF.

This chain joins TRBV28 and TRBJ1-4; TRBD1 might be the D (6 bases). With 2 bases removed from V and 8 bases from J, the gap between germline ends came to 12 bases. CDR1 and CDR2 (germline): MDHEN, SYDVKM. The CDR3 is 14 residues long. The DNA for the CDR3 is TGTGCCAGCAGTTTAAGGGGGGGACGAGAAAAACTGTTTTTT. Residues: CASSLRGGREKLFF.

This rearrangement joins TRBV6-5 to TRBJ1-2, with D possibly TRBD1 on 5 matching bases. The CDR3 extends over 15 amino acids. V was shortened by 5 bases and J by 11 bases, with 24 bases between the two germline ends. The V gene's germline CDR1 is MNHEY and CDR2 SVGAGI. The CDR3 nucleotides are TGTGCCAGCAGTCCCGGGACTTCCACTTTATGGGGATACACCTTC. The encoded protein is CASSPGTSTLWGYTF.

This chain joins TRBV5-1 and TRBJ1-1; 11 bases map to TRBD1. CDR3 size: 15 residues. In germline, CDR1 is SGHRS, CDR2 YFSETQ. V lost 0 bases, J lost 5 bases, and 3 bases stayed unmatched. CDR3: CASSLGGTGGTEAFF. The DNA of the CDR3 is TGCGCCAGCAGCTTGGGTGGGACAGGGGGGACTGAAGCTTTCTTT.

Only a few counts were recorded for this clone. This chain joins TRBV6-5 and TRBJ1-4; 9 nucleotides match TRBD1. The CDR3 has 14 residues. Losses at the gene ends were 6 bases for V and 7 bases for J; bases not matched to a gene: 6. Germline CDR1 is MNHEY and CDR2 is SVGAGI. CDR3 residues: CASRRTGVIEKLFF. DNA for the CDR3: TGTGCCAGCAGGCGGACAGGGGTAATTGAAAAACTGTTTTTT.

The chain couples TRBV6-6 to TRBJ1-5; 9 nucleotides line up with TRBD1. The length of the CDR3 is 17 residues. Trimming cost V 5 bases and J 0 bases; bases outside gene matches: 8. Germline V gene data show CDR1 as MNHNY and CDR2 as SVGAGI (reference sequence). CDR3 DNA sequence: TGTGCCAGCAGTGGATCCACAGGGGGCTATAGCAATCAGCCCCAGCATTTT. Translated, it gives CASSGSTGGYSNQPQHF.

This chain uses TRBV7-9 with TRBJ2-1; D possibly corresponds to TRBD2 (6 bases). V gave up 6 bases and J gave up 5 bases, with 11 bases separating them. Germline CDR1 SEHNR, CDR2 FQNEAQ (reference sequence). The CDR3 is 13 amino acids. The CDR3 loop reads CASSAWGDNEQFF. The DNA of the CDR3 is TGTGCCAGCAGTGCATGGGGGGACAATGAGCAGTTCTTC.

The chain links TRBV3-1 (or the pseudogene TRBV3-2) to TRBJ2-7; a possible D gene is TRBD2 (5 bases). Germline assignment: CDR1 LGHDT and CDR2 YNNKEL (reference sequence). V dropped 1 base and J dropped 3 bases, with 13 bases sitting between them. The CDR3 consists of 15 residues. The CDR3 nucleotides are TGTGCCAGCAGCCAAGTGGGTTCGGGGATCTACGAGCAGTACTTC. It codes for CASSQVGSGIYEQYF.

The chain links TRBV28 to TRBJ1-5; tentatively, D is TRBD1 (5 bases). This CDR3 contains 13 residues. Germline V gene sequence: CDR1 MDHEN, CDR2 SYDVKM. V was shortened by 6 bases and J by 7 bases, with 13 bases between the two germline ends. CDR3 sequence (DNA): TGTGCCAGCAGATCCGACAGTTTCCAGCCCCAGCATTTT. Translation: CASRSDSFQPQHF.

The gene calls are TRBV27 and TRBJ1-1, with 10 bases that match TRBD1. In germline, CDR1 is MNHEY, CDR2 SMNVEV (reference sequence). V lost 3 bases to trimming and J lost 5 bases; unmatched junction nucleotides: 3. This CDR3 has 14 amino acids. The CDR3 here is CASSFDRGQTEAFF. The CDR3, as DNA: TGTGCCAGCAGTTTCGACAGGGGGCAAACTGAAGCTTTCTTT.

The chain combines TRBV5-4 with TRBJ1-2; tentatively, D is TRBD1 (5 bases). The CDR3 loop spans 15 amino acids. Germline V gene lookup returns CDR1 SGHNT and CDR2 YYREEE (reference sequence). Trimming removed 1 base at V and 4 bases at J, with 14 bases between. CDR3 coding DNA: TGTGCCAGCAGCTTGTTTGGGGGGGGAAGCTATGGCTACACCTTC. Protein product: CASSLFGGGSYGYTF.

The rearrangement joins TRBV28 to TRBJ1-1; no clear D gene. Germline assignment: CDR1 MDHEN and CDR2 SYDVKM. CDR3 length: 12 residues. Deletions cut 6 bases from V and 7 bases from J, with 12 bases between. The CDR3 protein is CASSLSGIEAFF. CDR3 nucleotides: TGTGCCAGCAGCCTTTCCGGGATTGAAGCTTTCTTT.

The chain carries TRBV7-6 and TRBJ1-2; D is uncertain. The length of the CDR3 is 14 residues. Germline CDR1 SGHVS, CDR2 FNYEAQ. Trimming cost V 5 bases and J 7 bases, with 17 bases left between them. The chain's CDR3 is CASSISGSGSGYTF. DNA for the CDR3: TGTGCCAGCAGCATAAGTGGGAGTGGCTCTGGCTACACCTTC.